This entry is about one TCR beta chain. In the same sample, other DNA sequences code for this CDR3. In the study's own analysis: Reference gene primers were amplified, and this amplification served to estimate nucleated cell counts. TCRdb's table, derived via immunoSEQ multiplex PCR, lists solely in-frame clones and lacks some. That table gives V, J and clone size, and the DNA gave D and trimming. The table records 95,000 to 150,000 clones, about 86% of them present only once. The sample originates from a study of blood T cell repertoires in COVID-19. Study details: Material from acute and convalescent COVID-19 was sourced from the United States, Italy and Spain. Sources were T cells, B-cell-depleted T cells, or PBMCs; the material itself was cDNA or gDNA.

The CDR3 loop spans 12 amino acids. Germline V CDR1 and CDR2: SGHKS, YYEKEE (reference sequence). Deletions cut 6 bases from V and 2 bases from J, with 8 bases between. The gene calls are TRBV5-5 and TRBJ1-2, with D possibly being TRBD1 (5 bases). The source is a woman aged 50 to 60 with active or convalescent COVID-19. Sequenced input: peripheral blood. The CDR3 sequence is CASMAGNYGYTF. DNA for the CDR3: TGTGCCAGCATGGCAGGGAACTATGGCTACACCTTC.